Here is one T cell receptor beta chain with its context. Its antigen is not identified. Time point in this sample: week 5, during vaccination. Each dose delivered 300 ug of mutant IDH1 20-mer peptide subcutaneously with imiquimod. The data were obtained in a study of a mutant IDH1 vaccine in newly diagnosed glioma. Study details: In weeks 1, 3, 5, 7, 11, 15, 19 and 23, patients were immunized, eight times in all. Patients had received radiotherapy, temozolomide, or both previously, most receiving both. Patients got their first vaccination 4-6 weeks after radiotherapy alone, or with temozolomide cycles. General observations from the study: Pseudoprogression seemed unlinked to shifts in top peripheral T cell clonotypes.

Method: immunoSEQ multiplex PCR; TCRdb's copy keeps in-frame clones and lacks some. The sample includes approximately 80,000 clones, 91% seen only once; the top ten take about 0.6%. With 5 bases removed from V and 2 bases from J, the gap between germline ends came to 16 bases. CDR3 length: 15 amino acids. Germline V gene sequence: CDR1 MNHEY, CDR2 SVGAGI. The chain couples TRBV6-5 to TRBJ2-7; D unclear. This sequence was found in a woman aged 45 to 65 with glioma. The sequencing here drew on PBMCs, taken from a glioma patient whose treatment included an IDH1 peptide vaccine. CDR3 in amino acids: CASSTPRTLTYEQYF. The CDR3 region has the DNA TGTGCCAGCAGTACACCCCGGACCCTTACCTACGAGCAGTACTTC.